This T cell receptor (beta chain) was retrieved from a study of OX40 agonist ivuxolimab in advanced cancers. Study-wide background: Given to patients was ivuxolimab, an agonistic anti-OX40 (CD134) antibody.

This CDR3 comprises 13 residues. Trimming removed 2 bases from V and 5 bases from J, with 9 bases in between. Germline V lookup: CDR1 SSHAT, CDR2 FNYEAQ (reference sequence). The protocol was immunoSEQ multiplex PCR, while the TCRdb copy is restricted to in-frame clones and leaves out a portion. The sample contains some 50,000 clones, 80% to 90% of which appear only once. The TCR sequence derives from an adult with an advanced solid tumor such as melanoma, head and neck, liver or kidney cancer. The sample consisted of CD4+ or CD8+ T cells sorted from blood, taken in a trial of the OX40 agonist ivuxolimab. The genes are TRBV7-7 and TRBJ1-2; D is perhaps TRBD1 (5 bases). CDR3 region: CASSLSAGYGYTF. The DNA of the CDR3 is TGTGCCAGCAGCTTATCGGCAGGGTATGGCTACACCTTC. The full variable domain, completed using reference TRBV7-7 and TRBJ1-2, is GAGVSQSPRYKVTKRGQDVTLRCDPISSHATLYWYQQALGQGPEFLTYFNYEAQPDKSGLPSDRFSAERPEGSISTLTIQRTEQRDSAMYRCASSLSAGYGYTFGSGTRLTVV.